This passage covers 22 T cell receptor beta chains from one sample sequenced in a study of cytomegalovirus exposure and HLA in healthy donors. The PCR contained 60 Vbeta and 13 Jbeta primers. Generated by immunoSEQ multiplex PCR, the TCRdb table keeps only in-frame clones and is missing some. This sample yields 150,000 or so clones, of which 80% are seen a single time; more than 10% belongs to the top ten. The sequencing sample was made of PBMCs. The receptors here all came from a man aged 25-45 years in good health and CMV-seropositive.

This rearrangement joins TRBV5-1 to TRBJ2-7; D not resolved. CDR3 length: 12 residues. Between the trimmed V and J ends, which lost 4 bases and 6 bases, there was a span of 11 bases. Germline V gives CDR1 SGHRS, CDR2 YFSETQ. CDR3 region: CASSQEYREQYF. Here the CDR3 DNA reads TGCGCCAGCAGCCAAGAGTATCGCGAGCAGTACTTC.

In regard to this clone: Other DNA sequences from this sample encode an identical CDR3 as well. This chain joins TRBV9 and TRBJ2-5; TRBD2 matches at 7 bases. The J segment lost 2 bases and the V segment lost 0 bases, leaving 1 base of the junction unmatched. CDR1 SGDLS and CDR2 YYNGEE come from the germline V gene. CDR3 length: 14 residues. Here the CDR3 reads CASSVGGGQETQYF. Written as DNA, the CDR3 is TGTGCCAGCAGCGTAGGGGGGGGACAAGAGACCCAGTACTTC.

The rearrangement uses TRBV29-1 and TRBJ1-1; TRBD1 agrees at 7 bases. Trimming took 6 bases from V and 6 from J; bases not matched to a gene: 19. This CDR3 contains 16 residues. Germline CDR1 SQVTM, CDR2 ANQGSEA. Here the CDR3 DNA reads TGCAGCGTAACTAATTGGGACAGCCACGGGGTCGCTGAAGCTTTCTTT. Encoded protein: CSVTNWDSHGVAEAFF.

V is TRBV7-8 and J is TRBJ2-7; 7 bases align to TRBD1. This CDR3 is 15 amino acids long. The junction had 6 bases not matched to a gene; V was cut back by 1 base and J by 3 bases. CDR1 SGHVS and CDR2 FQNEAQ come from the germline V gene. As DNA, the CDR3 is TGTGCCAGCAGCTTAGATGTCCACAGGGGCTACGAGCAGTACTTC. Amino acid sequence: CASSLDVHRGYEQYF.

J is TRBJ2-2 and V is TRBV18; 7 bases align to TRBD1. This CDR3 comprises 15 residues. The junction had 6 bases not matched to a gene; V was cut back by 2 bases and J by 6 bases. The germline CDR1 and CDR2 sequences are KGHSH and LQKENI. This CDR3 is CASSPSQDRAGELFF. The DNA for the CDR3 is TGTGCCAGCTCACCATCTCAAGACAGGGCCGGGGAGCTGTTTTTT.

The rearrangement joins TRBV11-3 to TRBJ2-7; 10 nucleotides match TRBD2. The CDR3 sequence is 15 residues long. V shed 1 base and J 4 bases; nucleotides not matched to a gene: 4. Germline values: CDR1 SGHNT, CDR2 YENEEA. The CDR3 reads CASSLGASGRYEQYF. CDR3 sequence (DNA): TGTGCCAGCAGCTTAGGAGCTAGCGGGAGATACGAGCAGTACTTC. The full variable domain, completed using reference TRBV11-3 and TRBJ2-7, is EAGVVQSPRYKIIEKKQPVAFWCNPISGHNTLYWYLQNLGQGPELLIRYENEEAVDDSQLPKDRFSAERLKGVDSTLKIQPAELGDSAVYLCASSLGASGRYEQYFGPGTRLTVT.

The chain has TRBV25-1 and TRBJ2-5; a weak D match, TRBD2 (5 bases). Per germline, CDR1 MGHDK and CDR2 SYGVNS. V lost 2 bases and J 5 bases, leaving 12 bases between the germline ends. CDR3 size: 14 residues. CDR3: CASSEPRGRETQYF. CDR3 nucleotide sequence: TGTGCCAGCAGTGAACCCCGGGGTCGGGAGACCCAGTACTTC.

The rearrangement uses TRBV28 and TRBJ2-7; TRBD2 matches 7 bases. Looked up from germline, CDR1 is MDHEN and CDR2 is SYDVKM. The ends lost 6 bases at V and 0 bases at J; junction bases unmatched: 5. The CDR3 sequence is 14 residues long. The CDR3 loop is CASRAGDLSYEQYF. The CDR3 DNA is TGTGCCAGCAGGGCGGGGGACCTCTCCTACGAGCAGTACTTC. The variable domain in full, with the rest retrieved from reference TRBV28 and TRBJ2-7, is DVKVTQSSRYLVKRTGEKVFLECVQDMDHENMFWYRQDPGLGLRLIYFSYDVKMKEKGDIPEGYSVSREKKERFSLILESASTNQTSMYLCASRAGDLSYEQYFGPGTRLTVT.

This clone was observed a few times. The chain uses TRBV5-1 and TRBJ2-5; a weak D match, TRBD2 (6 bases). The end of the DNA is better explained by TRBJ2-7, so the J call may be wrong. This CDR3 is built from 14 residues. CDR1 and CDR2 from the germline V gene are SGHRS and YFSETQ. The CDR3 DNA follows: TGCGCCAGCAGCTTGGAGGGAGGCTCCTACGAGCAGTACTTC. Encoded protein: CASSLEGGSYEQYF.

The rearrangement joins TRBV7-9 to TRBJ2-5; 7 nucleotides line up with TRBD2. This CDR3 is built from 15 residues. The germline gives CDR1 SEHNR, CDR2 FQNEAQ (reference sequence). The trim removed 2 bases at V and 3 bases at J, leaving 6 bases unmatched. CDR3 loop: CASSLRGTTKETQYF. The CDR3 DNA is TGTGCCAGCAGCTTACGTGGGACTACGAAAGAGACCCAGTACTTC.

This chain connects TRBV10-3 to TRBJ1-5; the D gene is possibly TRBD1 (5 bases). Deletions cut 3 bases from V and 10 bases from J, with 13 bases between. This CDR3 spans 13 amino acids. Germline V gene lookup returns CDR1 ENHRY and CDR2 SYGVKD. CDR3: CAISDGTASPQHF. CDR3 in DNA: TGTGCCATCAGTGATGGGACTGCCTCTCCCCAGCATTTT.

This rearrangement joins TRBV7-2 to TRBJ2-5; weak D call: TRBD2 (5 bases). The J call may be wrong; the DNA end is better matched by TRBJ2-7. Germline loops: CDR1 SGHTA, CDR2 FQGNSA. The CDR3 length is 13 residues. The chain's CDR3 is CASSLELGDEQYF. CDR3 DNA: TGTGCCAGCAGCTTAGAACTGGGAGACGAGCAGTACTTC.

The CDR3 here is CASSEYARDSLFF. CDR3 coding DNA: TGTGCCAGCAGTGAATATGCGCGGGACAGTCTGTTCTTC. V and J are TRBV25-1 and TRBJ2-1, with a tentative D call TRBD1 (7 bases). Germline V gene lookup returns CDR1 MGHDK and CDR2 SYGVNS. The V end lost 0 bases, the J end lost 15 bases, and 15 bases lay between the germline ends. The length of the CDR3 is 13 residues.

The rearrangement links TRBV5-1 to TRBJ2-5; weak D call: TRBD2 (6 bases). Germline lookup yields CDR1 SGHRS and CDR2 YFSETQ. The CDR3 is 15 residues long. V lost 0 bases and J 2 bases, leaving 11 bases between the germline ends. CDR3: CASSLDAGRQETQYF. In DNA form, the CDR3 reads TGCGCCAGCAGCTTGGATGCAGGGAGGCAAGAGACCCAGTACTTC.

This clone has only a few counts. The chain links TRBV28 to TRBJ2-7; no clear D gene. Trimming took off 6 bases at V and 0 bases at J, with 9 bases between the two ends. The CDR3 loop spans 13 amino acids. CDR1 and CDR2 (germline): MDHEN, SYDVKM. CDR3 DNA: TGTGCCAGCAGCGACTTCGACTCCTACGAGCAGTACTTC. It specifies CASSDFDSYEQYF.

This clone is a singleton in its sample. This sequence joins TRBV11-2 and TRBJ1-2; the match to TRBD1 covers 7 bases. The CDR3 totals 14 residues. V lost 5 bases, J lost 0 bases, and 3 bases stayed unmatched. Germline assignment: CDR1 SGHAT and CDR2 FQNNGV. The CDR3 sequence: CASSLGQPNYGYTF. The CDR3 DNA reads TGTGCCAGCAGCCTGGGACAGCCTAACTATGGCTACACCTTC. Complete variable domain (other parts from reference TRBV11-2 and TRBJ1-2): EAGVAQSPRYKIIEKRQSVAFWCNPISGHATLYWYQQILGQGPKLLIQFQNNGVVDDSQLPKDRFSAERLKGVDSTLKIQPAKLEDSAVYLCASSLGQPNYGYTFGSGTRLTVV.

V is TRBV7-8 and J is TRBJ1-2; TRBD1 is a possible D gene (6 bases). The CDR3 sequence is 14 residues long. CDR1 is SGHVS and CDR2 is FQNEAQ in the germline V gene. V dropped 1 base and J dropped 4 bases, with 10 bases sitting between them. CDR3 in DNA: TGTGCCAGCAGCTTAGGGGGGCTTGGCTATGGCTACACCTTC. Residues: CASSLGGLGYGYTF. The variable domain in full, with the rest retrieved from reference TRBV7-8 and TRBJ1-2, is GAGVSQSPRYKVAKRGQDVALRCDPISGHVSLFWYQQALGQGPEFLTYFQNEAQLDKSGLPSDRFFAERPEGSVSTLKIQRTQQEDSAVYLCASSLGGLGYGYTFGSGTRLTVV.

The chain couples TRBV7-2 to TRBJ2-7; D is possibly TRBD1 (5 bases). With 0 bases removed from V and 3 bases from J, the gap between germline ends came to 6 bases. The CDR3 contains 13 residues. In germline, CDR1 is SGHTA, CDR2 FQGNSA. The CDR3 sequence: CASSLARDYEQYF. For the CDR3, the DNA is TGTGCCAGCAGCTTAGCCAGGGACTACGAGCAGTACTTC.

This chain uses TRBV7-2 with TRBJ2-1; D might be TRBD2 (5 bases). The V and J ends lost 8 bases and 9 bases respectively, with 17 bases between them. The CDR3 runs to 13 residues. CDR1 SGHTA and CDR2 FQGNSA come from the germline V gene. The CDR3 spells CASWGVSWVEQFF. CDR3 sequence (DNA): TGTGCCAGCTGGGGAGTTAGCTGGGTTGAGCAGTTCTTC.

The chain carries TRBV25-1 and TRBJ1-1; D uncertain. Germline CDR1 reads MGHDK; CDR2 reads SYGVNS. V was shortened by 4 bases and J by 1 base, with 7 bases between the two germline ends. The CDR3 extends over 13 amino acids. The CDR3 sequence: CASSAPGNTEAFF. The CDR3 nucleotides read TGTGCCAGCAGTGCCCCAGGGAACACTGAAGCTTTCTTT.

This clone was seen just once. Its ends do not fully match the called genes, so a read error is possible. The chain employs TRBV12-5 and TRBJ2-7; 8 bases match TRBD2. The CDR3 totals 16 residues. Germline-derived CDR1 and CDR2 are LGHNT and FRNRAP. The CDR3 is CASGLGLAGRAYKQYF. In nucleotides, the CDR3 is TGTGCTAGTGGTTTGGGGCTAGCGGGCCGGGCCTACAAGCAGTACTTC.

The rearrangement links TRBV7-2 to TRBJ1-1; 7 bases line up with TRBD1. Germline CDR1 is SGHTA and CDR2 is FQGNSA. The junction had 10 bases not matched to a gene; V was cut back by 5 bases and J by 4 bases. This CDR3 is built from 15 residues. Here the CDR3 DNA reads TGTGCCAGCAGCACCCAGACAGGGTTGGGCACTGAAGCTTTCTTT. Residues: CASSTQTGLGTEAFF.